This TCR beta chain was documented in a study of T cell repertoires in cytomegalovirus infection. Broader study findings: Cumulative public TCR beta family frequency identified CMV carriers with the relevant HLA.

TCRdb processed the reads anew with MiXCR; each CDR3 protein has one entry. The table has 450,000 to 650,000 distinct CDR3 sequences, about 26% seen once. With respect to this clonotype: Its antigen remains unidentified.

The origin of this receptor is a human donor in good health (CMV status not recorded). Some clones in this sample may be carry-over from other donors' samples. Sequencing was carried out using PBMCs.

The CDR3: CASSYGQGAGEQYV. DNA of the CDR3: TGTGCCAGCAGTTACGGGCAGGGGGCAGGTGAGCAGTACGTC. This sequence joins TRBV6-5 and TRBJ2-7; 8 bases are a match to TRBD1. Losses at the gene ends were 2 bases for V and 7 bases for J; bases not matched to a gene: 7. The CDR3 length is 14 residues. Germline CDR1 is MNHEY and CDR2 is SVGAGI.